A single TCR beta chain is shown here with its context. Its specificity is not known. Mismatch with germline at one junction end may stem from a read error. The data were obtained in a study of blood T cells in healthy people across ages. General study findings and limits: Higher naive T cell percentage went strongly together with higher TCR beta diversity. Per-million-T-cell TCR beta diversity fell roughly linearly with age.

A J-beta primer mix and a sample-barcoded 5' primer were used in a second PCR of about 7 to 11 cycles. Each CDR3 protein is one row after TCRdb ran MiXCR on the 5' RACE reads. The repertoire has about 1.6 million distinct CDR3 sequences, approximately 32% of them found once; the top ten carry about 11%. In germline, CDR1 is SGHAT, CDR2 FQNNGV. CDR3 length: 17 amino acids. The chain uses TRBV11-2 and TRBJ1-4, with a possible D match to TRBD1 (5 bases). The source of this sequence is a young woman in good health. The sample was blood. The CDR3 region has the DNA TGTGCCGGCAGCTTAGCCCTGGACAAGGTGGCTAATGAAAAACTGTTTTTT. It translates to CAGSLALDKVANEKLFF. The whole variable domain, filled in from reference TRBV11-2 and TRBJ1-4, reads EAGVAQSPRYKIIEKRQSVAFWCNPISGHATLYWYQQILGQGPKLLIQFQNNGVVDDSQLPKDRFSAERLKGVDSTLKIQPAKLEDSAVYLCAGSLALDKVANEKLFFGSGTQLSVL.